These 17 T cell receptor beta chains were sequenced from one sample in a study of CD8 T cells in Susac syndrome. cDNA came from around 0.54 to 1 ug RNA primed by random hexamers. TCRdb reanalysed the immunoSEQ multiplex PCR reads using MiXCR and keeps one entry per CDR3 protein. The table includes approximately 270,000 distinct CDR3 sequences, 80% to 95% detected once. The sample consisted of CD4+ T cells from PBMCs. Every receptor here comes from a human donor with multiple sclerosis.

The chain combines TRBV6-6 with TRBJ1-1; D is unresolved. The germline gives CDR1 MNHNY, CDR2 SVGAGI (reference sequence). V lost 0 bases and J 3 bases, leaving 8 bases between the germline ends. The CDR3 is made up of 14 amino acids. CDR3 sequence reads: CASSYSVGYTEAFF. In DNA, the CDR3 is TGTGCCAGCAGTTACTCGGTCGGATACACTGAAGCTTTCTTT.

The chain combines TRBV20-1 with TRBJ2-5; D may be TRBD2 (6 bases). CDR1 is DFQATT, CDR2 SNEGSKA, per germline (reference sequence). V was cut by 6 bases and J by 1 base, with 15 bases left in between. There are 14 residues in the CDR3. CDR3 loop: CSASRRGVQETQYF. As DNA, the CDR3 is TGCAGTGCCAGCCGGAGGGGCGTCCAAGAGACCCAGTACTTC.

In its sample, this clonotype was seen a few times. The V and J genes are TRBV12-3 or TRBV12-4 and TRBJ2-3; D possibly corresponds to TRBD2 (6 bases). The CDR3 runs 14 residues. V lost 4 bases and J 2 bases, leaving 10 bases between the germline ends. The CDR3 nucleotides are TGTGCCAGCAGTTCGGGACTTTTCACAGATACGCAGTATTTT. Protein sequence: CASSSGLFTDTQYF.

The chain joins TRBV4-1 to TRBJ1-5; TRBD1 matches at 8 bases. Trimming cost V 0 bases and J 5 bases; bases outside gene matches: 6. Germline loops: CDR1 MGHRA, CDR2 YSYEKL. This CDR3 is built from 16 residues. DNA of the CDR3: TGCGCCAGCAGCCAAGATCAAGGACAGGGTCATCAGCCCCAGCATTTT. Amino acid sequence: CASSQDQGQGHQPQHF.

The chain couples TRBV30 to TRBJ2-7, with D perhaps assigned TRBD1 or TRBD2 (6 bases each). CDR1 is GTSNPN and CDR2 is SVGIG in the germline V gene (reference sequence). The CDR3 is made up of 14 amino acids. V dropped 0 bases and J dropped 7 bases, with 16 bases sitting between them. The CDR3 is CAWSVRGGRWEQYF. For the CDR3, the DNA is TGTGCCTGGAGTGTACGTGGGGGGCGTTGGGAGCAGTACTTC.

This sequence joins TRBV27 and TRBJ1-4; 10 bases are shared with TRBD1. Germline assignment: CDR1 MNHEY and CDR2 SMNVEV (reference sequence). The CDR3 has 16 amino acids. Unmatched junction bases numbered 3, after V lost 0 bases and J lost 5 bases. Here the CDR3 DNA reads TGTGCCAGCAGTTTATCCGGGACAGGGGTGAATGAAAAACTGTTTTTT. Translating it yields CASSLSGTGVNEKLFF.

V and J are TRBV24-1 and TRBJ2-7, with a tentative D call TRBD2 (5 bases). This CDR3 has 15 residues. Germline CDR1 and CDR2: KGHDR and SFDVKD. The germline V and J ends were trimmed by 1 base and 4 bases, with 13 bases remaining between them. The CDR3 nucleotides are TGTGCCACCAGTGATTTCTCCATGGGAGAGTACGAGCAGTACGTC. Translated, it gives CATSDFSMGEYEQYV.

The rearrangement uses TRBV18 and TRBJ2-3; 7 nucleotides line up with TRBD2. This CDR3 contains 14 residues. The J segment lost 2 bases and the V segment lost 3 bases, leaving 2 bases of the junction unmatched. Looked up from germline, CDR1 is KGHSH and CDR2 is LQKENI. CDR3 sequence reads: CASSPGTNTDTQYF. CDR3 nucleotides: TGTGCCAGCTCACCCGGGACTAACACAGATACGCAGTATTTT.

The chain is built from TRBV7-8 and TRBJ1-1; 10 nucleotides agree with TRBD1. The CDR3 extends over 15 amino acids. V lost 4 bases and J lost 3; bases outside the gene matches: 5. CDR1 is SGHVS, CDR2 FQNEAQ, per germline. In DNA, the CDR3 is TGTGCCAGCAGCTCCGCGACAGGGGGCTACACTGAAGCTTTCTTT. It is translated as CASSSATGGYTEAFF. The variable domain in full, completed from reference TRBV7-8 and TRBJ1-1, reads GAGVSQSPRYKVAKRGQDVALRCDPISGHVSLFWYQQALGQGPEFLTYFQNEAQLDKSGLPSDRFFAERPEGSVSTLKIQRTQQEDSAVYLCASSSATGGYTEAFFGQGTRLTVV.

The chain combines TRBV11-3 with TRBJ2-1; tentative D call: TRBD1 (6 bases). The CDR3 sequence is 12 residues long. The V end lost 5 bases, the J end lost 8 bases, and 10 bases lay between the germline ends. The germline CDR1 and CDR2 sequences are SGHNT and YENEEA. CDR3 loop: CASSAQGDEQFF. The CDR3 DNA reads as TGTGCCAGCAGCGCACAGGGTGATGAGCAGTTCTTC.

This sequence joins TRBV29-1 and TRBJ1-4, with TRBD1 matching 9 bases. V dropped 6 bases and J dropped 7; count of bases not matched to a gene: 6. Germline V lookup: CDR1 SQVTM, CDR2 ANQGSEA. This CDR3 has 13 residues. The CDR3 sequence is CSVGQGVGEKLFF. The CDR3 region has the DNA TGCAGCGTGGGACAGGGAGTGGGTGAAAAACTGTTTTTT.

The V call is TRBV15, the J call TRBJ1-6; possibly TRBD1 for D (5 bases). V was pared by 0 bases and J by 14 bases, with 11 bases between. The CDR3 is 13 residues long. Germline V gene lookup returns CDR1 LNHNV and CDR2 YYDKDF (reference sequence). CDR3 residues: CATSRDSGTALHF. CDR3 bases: TGTGCCACCAGCAGAGACTCCGGGACGGCCCTCCACTTT.

This chain joins TRBV24-1 and TRBJ2-1; 11 nucleotides agree with TRBD2. Germline CDR1 reads KGHDR; CDR2 reads SFDVKD. The CDR3 loop spans 18 amino acids. With V trimmed by 4 bases and J by 3 bases, 10 bases remained unmatched. This chain's CDR3 is CATSDPRLAGRNYNEQFF. The CDR3 DNA follows: TGTGCCACCAGTGACCCCCGACTAGCGGGACGAAACTACAATGAGCAGTTCTTC.

This clonotype was detected once. This chain connects TRBV16 to TRBJ1-1; 7 bases map to TRBD1. The CDR3 extends over 15 amino acids. The ends lost 0 bases at V and 6 bases at J; junction bases unmatched: 7. The germline V gene has CDR1 KGHSY and CDR2 FQNENV. The CDR3 loop reads CASSQSQGMRAEAFF. The CDR3 DNA is TGTGCCAGCAGCCAATCACAGGGGATGAGGGCTGAAGCTTTCTTT.

This rearrangement joins TRBV20-1 to TRBJ1-1; D gene ambiguous. V lost 5 bases and J 2 bases, leaving 12 bases between the germline ends. This CDR3 comprises 13 residues. Germline CDR1 and CDR2: DFQATT and SNEGSKA (reference sequence). The chain's CDR3 is CSASRRFNTEAFF. In DNA, the CDR3 is TGCAGTGCTTCTCGCCGGTTTAACACTGAAGCTTTCTTT.

V usage is TRBV20-1 and J usage is TRBJ1-3; D uncertain. Germline V gene lookup returns CDR1 DFQATT and CDR2 SNEGSKA (reference sequence). V was trimmed by 2 bases and J by 5 bases, leaving 13 bases between them. The CDR3 covers 14 residues. This CDR3 is CSARLTTLRNTIYF. As DNA, the CDR3 is TGCAGTGCTAGACTAACGACTCTTCGAAACACCATATATTTT.

The gene calls are TRBV5-6 and TRBJ2-7; 8 positions agree with TRBD1. Germline CDR1 reads SGHDT; CDR2 reads YYEEEE. The CDR3 loop spans 14 amino acids. V shed 4 bases, J shed 4 bases, and the junction held 7 bases outside the gene matches. The CDR3 DNA sequence: TGTGCCAGCAGCCTTAGACAGGGGCTTTACGAGCAGTACTTC. Protein sequence: CASSLRQGLYEQYF.